This TCR beta chain was identified during a study of cytomegalovirus exposure and HLA in healthy donors. Study results and caveats: Later work found that TCR association rates differed between HLA loci; DRB1 had the most and HLA-C the fewest. Most TCR sequences showed up rarely, but some public TCRs showed up in many donors. Cytomegalovirus status was reportedly diagnosed by the classifier with high specificity and sensitivity. Later on, analysis showed that most CMV-associated TCR beta chains appeared to be HLA-restricted.

Comments on this clone: No antigen is known for it.

This CDR3 has 17 amino acids. Germline trimming cut 3 bases from V and 4 bases from J; bases unmatched to any gene: 5. Germline V CDR1 and CDR2: SGHVS, FQNEAQ. The PCR was carried out with 60 Vbeta primers and 13 Jbeta primers. Libraries were prepared by immunoSEQ multiplex PCR; TCRdb keeps only in-frame clonotypes and omits some of them. The sample includes 150,000 to 250,000 clones, under 90% of them seen just once. The sequencing input was PBMCs. The rearrangement joins TRBV7-8 to TRBJ2-2, with 13 bases fitting TRBD2. The receptor was isolated from a boy aged 2 to 10 in good health and CMV-seronegative. The CDR3: CASSFGLAGELTGELFF. The CDR3 bases are TGTGCCAGCAGCTTCGGACTAGCGGGGGAGCTCACCGGGGAGCTGTTTTTT.